Only one count was recorded for the clone carrying this T cell receptor (beta chain). The antigen remains undetermined. The PCR employed 60 Vbeta primers together with 13 Jbeta primers. Assay: immunoSEQ multiplex PCR; the TCRdb copy retains only in-frame clones and omits some. Seen here are about 76,000 clones, under 85% observed once, and the top ten hold 16%. This sample stems from a study of cytomegalovirus exposure and HLA in healthy donors. Study-wide background: Out of approximately 170 million T cells, an earlier analysis found fewer than 140 million unique TCR beta sequences in total.

In germline, CDR1 is SGHDT, CDR2 YYEEEE. Losses at the gene ends were 0 bases for V and 5 bases for J; bases not matched to a gene: 5. CDR3 length: 15 amino acids. Study observations and caveats: The classifier reportedly diagnosed cytomegalovirus status with high sensitivity and specificity. V- and J-gene trimming of TCR beta was linked (in a later analysis) to a missense DCLRE1C variant. Listed as cytomegalovirus-associated were about 160 TCR beta chains.

This rearrangement joins TRBV5-6 to TRBJ1-5, with 7 nucleotides matching TRBD1. The sample was PBMCs. The origin of this receptor is a middle-aged woman in good health and CMV-seropositive. The CDR3 coding sequence is TGTGCCAGCAGCTTGGGACAGGGTTTTCATCAGCCCCAGCATTTT. Protein product: CASSLGQGFHQPQHF.